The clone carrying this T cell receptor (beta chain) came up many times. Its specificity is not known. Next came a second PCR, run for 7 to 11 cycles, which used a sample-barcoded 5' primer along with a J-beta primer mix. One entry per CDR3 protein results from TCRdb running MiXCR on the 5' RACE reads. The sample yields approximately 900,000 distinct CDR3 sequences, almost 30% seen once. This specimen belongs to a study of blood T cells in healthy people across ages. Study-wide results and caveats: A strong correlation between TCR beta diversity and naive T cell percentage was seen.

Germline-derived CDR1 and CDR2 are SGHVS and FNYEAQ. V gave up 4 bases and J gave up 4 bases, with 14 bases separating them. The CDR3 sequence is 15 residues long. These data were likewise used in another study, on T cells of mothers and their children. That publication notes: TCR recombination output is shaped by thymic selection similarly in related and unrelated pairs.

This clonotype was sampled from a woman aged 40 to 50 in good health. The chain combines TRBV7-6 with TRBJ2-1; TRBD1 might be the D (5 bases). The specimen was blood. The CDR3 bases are TGTGCCAGCAGCTACACGAGTAGGGGATACAATGAGCAGTTCTTC. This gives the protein CASSYTSRGYNEQFF. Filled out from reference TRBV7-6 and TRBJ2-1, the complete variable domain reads GAGVSQSPRYKVTKRGQDVALRCDPISGHVSLYWYRQALGQGPEFLTYFNYEAQQDKSGLPNDRFSAERPEGSISTLTIQRTEQRDSAMYRCASSYTSRGYNEQFFGPGTRLTVL.